This T cell receptor beta chain stems from a study of T cells in Graves' hyperthyroidism and ophthalmopathy. Study background: Peripheral blood collection took place at initial diagnosis, before any treatment. Findings and caveats of the study: Within blood appeared most thyroid clonotypes that had expanded above 0.001.

Researchers amplified the TCR beta CDR3 regions from RNA transcripts. HTBI primers were the set used in a first-round RT-PCR of the TCR CDR3. TCRdb analysed the multiplex PCR reads with MiXCR anew, one entry per CDR3 protein. The sample holds fewer than 550,000 distinct CDR3 sequences, around 16% seen once. Uncontrolled infection, other autoimmune disease, pregnancy and lactation each barred patients from inclusion. Fresh peripheral blood, around 9.5 ml, yielded the PBMCs. This clonotype came up a few times. Its antigen is not known. Sequenced input: blood. The source is a woman aged 18-29 years with Graves' hyperthyroidism.

The CDR3 is CASSNQGTWGEQFF. Written as DNA, the CDR3 is TGTGCCAGTAGCAACCAGGGCACCTGGGGTGAGCAGTTCTTC. The chain joins TRBV19 to TRBJ2-1; D perhaps matches TRBD1 (5 bases). Germline assignment: CDR1 LNHDA and CDR2 SQIVND (reference sequence). The CDR3 spans 14 residues. Trimming cost V 6 bases and J 9 bases, with 18 bases left between them.